The 23 T cell receptor beta chains below all came from one sample that was sequenced in a study of regulatory T cells in long-lasting Graves disease. Time point: persistent/refractory GD, antithyroid drugs over 5 years with positive TRAb. The TCR library was made from RNA that had been extracted from PBMCs in TRIzol. Both iRepertoire HTBI primers and Arm-PCR of CDR3 regions were used to build the TCR beta libraries. TCRdb independently ran MiXCR on the multiplex PCR reads; one entry per CDR3 protein. Of 310,000 or so distinct CDR3 sequences in the sample, under 25% are singletons; the top ten hold approximately 60%. Material: peripheral blood mononuclear cells (PBMCs), obtained when the disease was refractory, from a patient treated with antithyroid drugs. These receptors were taken from a female donor with Graves disease.

The sample holds many counts of this clonotype. The chain uses TRBV18 and TRBJ2-7; D is unclear. The CDR3 is 15 amino acids. V was shortened by 3 bases and J by 2 bases, with 14 bases between the two germline ends. CDR1 and CDR2 from the germline V gene are KGHSH and LQKENI. CDR3 DNA sequence: TGTGCCAGCTCACCGGCAGTCCTTCCCCCCTACGAGCAGTACTTC. Translating gives CASSPAVLPPYEQYF.

The table lists this clonotype with a few counts. This rearrangement joins TRBV7-9 to TRBJ2-5; D is tentatively TRBD1 or TRBD2 (5 bases each). The CDR3 has 16 amino acids. V was trimmed by 1 base and J by 0 bases, leaving 12 bases between them. Looked up from germline, CDR1 is SEHNR and CDR2 is FQNEAQ (reference sequence). The CDR3 here is CASSLVGTSYQETQYF. In nucleotides, the CDR3 is TGTGCCAGCAGCTTAGTGGGGACCTCCTACCAAGAGACCCAGTACTTC.

The chain carries TRBV18 and TRBJ2-5; 8 bases line up with TRBD1. The J call may be mistaken, given a closer DNA end match to TRBJ2-1. The germline V gene has CDR1 KGHSH and CDR2 LQKENI. This CDR3 region has 14 residues. The CDR3 is CASSLRTGLTEQFF. CDR3 coding DNA: TGTGCCAGCTCACTTCGGACAGGGTTGACTGAGCAGTTCTTC.

In this sample, this clonotype turned up many times. This rearrangement joins TRBV28 to TRBJ1-4; D not certain. The CDR3 is 15 residues long. The V end was cut by 1 base, the J end by 8 bases, with 14 bases between. CDR1 is MDHEN and CDR2 is SYDVKM in the germline V gene. CDR3 nucleotide sequence: TGTGCCAGCAGTTTATTTACGGGGTTAGGGGAAAAACTGTTTTTT. Translated: CASSLFTGLGEKLFF.

This clonotype was counted at least ten times. The chain links TRBV7-2 to TRBJ2-5, with 13 nucleotides matching TRBD2. The germline V gene encodes CDR1 SGHTA and CDR2 FQGNSA. The V and J ends lost 7 bases and 5 bases, in that order; junction bases with no gene match: 13. The CDR3 runs 17 residues. The CDR3 DNA follows: TGTGCCAGCACCCAGGGACTAGCGGGGAAAGGGGTGGAGACCCAGTACTTC. Its translation is CASTQGLAGKGVETQYF.

In its sample, this clonotype was seen a few times. This sequence joins TRBV6-2 or TRBV6-3 and TRBJ1-4, with D perhaps TRBD1 (5 bases). Trimming removed 0 bases at V and 5 bases at J, with 10 bases between. The CDR3 has 15 residues. Germline values: CDR1 MNHEY, CDR2 SVGEGT. Here the CDR3 reads CASSYSRGPNEKLFF. CDR3 bases: TGTGCCAGCAGTTACTCGAGGGGTCCGAATGAAAAACTGTTTTTT.

The chain combines TRBV7-9 with TRBJ2-7; D possibly matches TRBD1 or TRBD2 (5 bases each). Trimming pared 8 bases from V and 3 bases from J, leaving 11 bases between. From germline, CDR1 is SEHNR and CDR2 FQNEAQ (reference sequence). The CDR3 has 12 residues. CDR3 sequence reads: CASEGDLYEQYF. CDR3 in DNA: TGTGCCAGCGAAGGGGACCTCTACGAGCAGTACTTC.

Details on this clonotype: A much bigger clone sits one base away, suggesting this may be a read error. Here the CDR3 DNA reads TGTGCCAGCAGCCTCAACAGGGGGCGAAGGCATGAGACCCAGTACTTC. Its translation: CASSLNRGRRHETQYF. The rearrangement links TRBV7-9 to TRBJ2-5, with TRBD1 matching 9 bases. Germline V lookup: CDR1 SEHNR, CDR2 FQNEAQ (reference sequence). The CDR3 extends over 16 amino acids. V was pared by 5 bases and J by 5 bases, with 12 bases of the junction left unmatched.

The gene calls are TRBV7-2 and TRBJ2-7; D perhaps matches TRBD2 (6 bases). The CDR3 contains 15 residues. V was pared by 0 bases and J by 0 bases, with 9 bases between. CDR1 is SGHTA, CDR2 FQGNSA, per germline. This CDR3 is CASSLAGGISYEQYF. For the CDR3, the DNA is TGTGCCAGCAGCTTAGCCGGGGGAATCTCCTACGAGCAGTACTTC. The whole variable domain, remainder taken from reference TRBV7-2 and TRBJ2-7, is GAGVSQSPSNKVTEKGKDVELRCDPISGHTALYWYRQSLGQGLEFLIYFQGNSAPDKSGLPSDRFSAERTGGSVSTLTIQRTQQEDSAVYLCASSLAGGISYEQYFGPGTRLTVT.

The chain carries TRBV20-1 and TRBJ1-1; D ambiguous. The germline CDR1 and CDR2 sequences are DFQATT and SNEGSKA (reference sequence). The V end was cut by 6 bases, the J end by 0 bases, with 11 bases between. This CDR3 region has 13 residues. The CDR3 loop is CSAQQNLNTEAFF. The CDR3 nucleotides read TGCAGTGCCCAACAGAATCTGAACACTGAAGCTTTCTTT.

This clonotype was observed once. An end of the junction does not agree with germline; a read error may underlie this. The V call is TRBV15, the J call TRBJ1-5; D is unclear. The V gene's germline CDR1 is LNHNV and CDR2 YYDKDF (reference sequence). The CDR3 sequence is 12 residues long. CDR3 DNA: TGTGCCACCAGCACCCCTGGGCAGCCCCAGCGTTTT. Residues: CATSTPGQPQRF.

Comment on this clonotype: Germline and junction disagree at one end, which may indicate a read error. V is TRBV2 and J is TRBJ2-3; 7 bases match TRBD1. This CDR3 comprises 13 residues. The germline CDR1 and CDR2 sequences are SNHLY and FYNNEI. The CDR3 reads CASSEDRVDTQYF. The CDR3 DNA reads as TGTGCCAGCAGCGAAGACAGGGTAGATACGCAGTATTTT.

This clonotype has at least ten counts. V gene TRBV6-2 or TRBV6-3 combines with J gene TRBJ2-5, with TRBD2 as a possible D gene (6 bases). The germline CDR1 and CDR2 sequences are MNHEY and SVGEGT. The V end lost 0 bases, the J end lost 5 bases, and 22 bases lay between the germline ends. This CDR3 has 18 residues. CDR3 region: CASSYSIGQDYSKETQYF. In DNA, the CDR3 is TGTGCCAGCAGTTACTCGATCGGGCAGGACTACTCGAAGGAGACCCAGTACTTC.

This clonotype was recorded many times. The chain joins TRBV7-2 to TRBJ2-1, with D tentatively TRBD2 (6 bases). The V gene's germline CDR1 is SGHTA and CDR2 FQGNSA. V lost 6 bases, J lost 8 bases, and 17 bases lay in between. The CDR3 covers 14 residues. The DNA for the CDR3 is TGTGCCAGCAGTTCCCCGGGACTGTGGGATGAGCAGTTCTTC. This gives the protein CASSSPGLWDEQFF. The full variable domain, with the rest looked up from reference TRBV7-2 and TRBJ2-1, is GAGVSQSPSNKVTEKGKDVELRCDPISGHTALYWYRQSLGQGLEFLIYFQGNSAPDKSGLPSDRFSAERTGGSVSTLTIQRTQQEDSAVYLCASSSPGLWDEQFFGPGTRLTVL.

This clonotype was observed a few times. The gene calls are TRBV6-2 or TRBV6-3 and TRBJ1-4; D may be TRBD1 (5 bases). This CDR3 contains 14 residues. The V gene's germline CDR1 is MNHEY and CDR2 SVGEGT. With 5 bases removed from V and 7 bases from J, the gap between germline ends came to 14 bases. CDR3 sequence reads: CASSEARAAEKLFF. The DNA of the CDR3 is TGTGCCAGCAGTGAAGCCAGGGCGGCTGAAAAACTGTTTTTT.

The sample holds a few counts of this clonotype. The V gene is TRBV2, the J gene TRBJ2-7; possible D gene TRBD1, 5 bases. The CDR3 runs 15 residues. Germline CDR1 and CDR2: SNHLY and FYNNEI. Trimming removed 3 bases at V and 0 bases at J, with 12 bases between. The CDR3 reads CASSDVADSSYEQYF. For the CDR3, the DNA is TGTGCCAGCAGTGACGTAGCCGACAGCTCCTACGAGCAGTACTTC.

The gene calls are TRBV28 and TRBJ2-3, with D perhaps matching TRBD1 (6 bases). V lost 2 bases and J 0 bases, leaving 18 bases between the germline ends. The CDR3 spans 18 residues. Germline-derived CDR1 and CDR2 are MDHEN and SYDVKM. CDR3 DNA sequence: TGTGCCAGCAGTTTAAGGAGAAGAACAGGGATGAGCACAGATACGCAGTATTTT. Residues: CASSLRRRTGMSTDTQYF.

This clonotype was observed many times. V gene TRBV7-8 combines with J gene TRBJ1-6; D is possibly TRBD1 (6 bases). CDR1 and CDR2 from the germline V gene are SGHVS and FQNEAQ. V lost 8 bases and J 3 bases, leaving 11 bases between the germline ends. The CDR3 spans 14 residues. CDR3 DNA: TGTGCCAGCGGTACAGGGAGCTATAATTCACCCCTCCACTTT. Its protein is CASGTGSYNSPLHF. The full variable domain, completed using reference TRBV7-8 and TRBJ1-6, is GAGVSQSPRYKVAKRGQDVALRCDPISGHVSLFWYQQALGQGPEFLTYFQNEAQLDKSGLPSDRFFAERPEGSVSTLKIQRTQQEDSAVYLCASGTGSYNSPLHFGNGTRLTVT.

This clonotype was detected ten times or more. V and J are TRBV3-1 and TRBJ2-7; 7 positions match TRBD1. Unmatched junction bases numbered 8, after V lost 0 bases and J lost 6 bases. Germline CDR1 reads LGHDT; CDR2 reads YNNKEL (reference sequence). This CDR3 is 15 amino acids long. The CDR3 DNA sequence: TGTGCCAGCAGCCAAGATGTTGGGTCAGGGGGCGAGCAGTACTTC. This codes for CASSQDVGSGGEQYF.

This clonotype was observed a handful of times. The CDR3 sequence is CSATSSLEPQYF. The CDR3 region has the DNA TGCAGTGCTACGTCTAGCCTAGAACCCCAGTACTTC. The chain is built from TRBV20-1 and TRBJ2-5, with D perhaps TRBD2 (5 bases). Per germline, CDR1 DFQATT and CDR2 SNEGSKA (reference sequence). V lost 4 bases to trimming and J lost 9 bases, with 15 bases between them. CDR3 length: 12 amino acids.

This chain connects TRBV20-1 to TRBJ2-4; D unclear. V gave up 3 bases and J gave up 4 bases, with 13 bases separating them. From germline, CDR1 is DFQATT and CDR2 SNEGSKA (reference sequence). This CDR3 has 14 residues. The CDR3 bases are TGCAGTGCTAGCGAGGAAGGCTTTAAAAACATTCAGTACTTC. Protein sequence: CSASEEGFKNIQYF.

The chain carries TRBV4-3 and TRBJ1-1, with 9 positions matching TRBD1. CDR1 is LGHNA and CDR2 is YSLEER in the germline V gene. Unmatched junction bases numbered 4, after V lost 0 bases and J lost 5 bases. The CDR3 has 15 amino acids. CDR3 sequence reads: CASSQEQGAVTEAFF. Here the CDR3 DNA reads TGCGCCAGCAGCCAAGAACAGGGGGCGGTTACTGAAGCTTTCTTT.

This clonotype was seen at least ten times. The V gene is TRBV12-3 or TRBV12-4, the J gene TRBJ1-1, with D perhaps TRBD1 (5 bases). V lost 6 bases and J 0 bases, leaving 8 bases between the germline ends. This CDR3 has 13 residues. As DNA, the CDR3 is TGTGCCAGCAGCAGGGAATTGAACACTGAAGCTTTCTTT. Protein sequence: CASSRELNTEAFF.